The 26 T cell receptor beta chains listed next were all sequenced from one sample in a study of OX40 agonist ivuxolimab in advanced cancers. Method: immunoSEQ multiplex PCR; TCRdb's copy keeps in-frame clones and lacks some. The sample has roughly 100,000 clones, around 90% seen once; the top ten hold less than 1%. This material consisted of CD4+ or CD8+ T cells sorted from blood, taken in a trial of the OX40 agonist ivuxolimab. The receptors originated from an adult with an advanced solid tumor such as melanoma, head and neck, liver or kidney cancer.

This chain connects TRBV15 to TRBJ1-2; TRBD1 matches at 9 bases. CDR1 LNHNV and CDR2 YYDKDF come from the germline V gene (reference sequence). The J segment lost 9 bases and the V segment lost 3 bases, leaving 8 bases of the junction unmatched. The CDR3 contains 14 residues. CDR3 bases: TGTGCCACCAGCAGGCCGGGACAGGGTACACGCTACACCTTC. It encodes CATSRPGQGTRYTF.

The chain links TRBV2 to TRBJ1-4; D gene unclear. This CDR3 has 17 amino acids. Per germline, CDR1 SNHLY and CDR2 FYNNEI. V dropped 0 bases and J dropped 0 bases, with 11 bases sitting between them. CDR3 DNA: TGTGCCAGCAGTGAAGCAGGTGGATATGCAACTAATGAAAAACTGTTTTTT. This codes for CASSEAGGYATNEKLFF.

The DNA of the CDR3 is TGTGCCAGTAGTATGAACAGGGGTAATTCACCCCTCCACTTT. Translated: CASSMNRGNSPLHF. The chain has TRBV19 and TRBJ1-6; 7 nucleotides match TRBD1. The CDR3 loop spans 14 amino acids. CDR1 is LNHDA, CDR2 SQIVND, per germline (reference sequence). V shed 3 bases, J shed 6 bases, and the junction held 2 bases outside the gene matches. Based on the CDR3 plus reference TRBV19 and TRBJ1-6, the full variable domain is DGGITQSPKYLFRKEGQNVTLSCEQNLNHDAMYWYRQDPGQGLRLIYYSQIVNDFQKGDIAEGYSVSREKKESFPLTVTSAQKNPTAFYLCASSMNRGNSPLHFGNGTRLTVT.

V usage is TRBV7-2 and J usage is TRBJ2-1; 7 bases fit TRBD1. The CDR3 loop spans 18 amino acids. V gave up 5 bases and J gave up 10 bases; unmatched junction bases: 23. Germline CDR1 reads SGHTA; CDR2 reads FQGNSA. The chain's CDR3 is CASSRWVRGTPRLGEQFF. The DNA of the CDR3 is TGTGCCAGCAGCCGGTGGGTCAGGGGGACACCCCGGTTAGGGGAGCAGTTCTTC.

V and J are TRBV19 and TRBJ2-1; perhaps TRBD2 as D (7 bases). Trimming shortened V by 6 bases and J by 10 bases, and 19 bases separated the two germline ends. Germline V gene sequence: CDR1 LNHDA, CDR2 SQIVND (reference sequence). The CDR3 is made up of 14 amino acids. The CDR3 DNA is TGTGCCAGTAGGGACGAGGGGGGGCGCGTGGAGCAGTTCTTC. Its protein product is CASRDEGGRVEQFF.

The rearrangement links TRBV6-1 to TRBJ2-1, with no clear D. This CDR3 is 11 amino acids long. V lost 7 bases to trimming and J lost 5 bases, with 6 bases between them. Germline V lookup: CDR1 MNHNS, CDR2 SASEGT. CDR3 sequence reads: CASIFNNEQFF. CDR3 sequence (DNA): TGTGCCAGCATCTTCAACAATGAGCAGTTCTTC.

A few counts support this clone. The chain uses TRBV6-5 and TRBJ2-7; D not certain. Deletions cut 6 bases from V and 1 base from J, with 13 bases between. CDR3 length: 14 residues. Germline assignment: CDR1 MNHEY and CDR2 SVGAGI. CDR3 residues: CASRPGPTSYEQYF. CDR3 nucleotide sequence: TGTGCCAGCAGACCTGGACCAACGTCCTACGAGCAGTACTTC.

The chain couples TRBV5-8 to TRBJ1-2, with D tentatively TRBD1 (6 bases). V shed 4 bases and J shed 4 bases, with 14 bases lying between them. The CDR3 runs to 14 residues. Germline V lookup: CDR1 SGHTS, CDR2 YDEGEE. The CDR3 nucleotides read TGTGCCAGCAGCCTCTACGTGGGGGCCTATGGCTACACCTTC. Amino acid sequence: CASSLYVGAYGYTF.

This rearrangement joins TRBV9 to TRBJ2-3; 8 bases fit TRBD1. Germline assignment: CDR1 SGDLS and CDR2 YYNGEE. Trimming took 2 bases from V and 5 from J; bases not matched to a gene: 4. The CDR3 runs to 14 residues. The CDR3 protein is CASSVQGAVDTQYF. The CDR3 nucleotides are TGTGCCAGCAGCGTTCAGGGGGCTGTAGATACGCAGTATTTT.

V gene TRBV7-8 combines with J gene TRBJ1-4, with 10 bases identical to TRBD1. The CDR3 is 12 amino acids. Trimming removed 6 bases from V and 8 bases from J; junction bases left unmatched: 0. Germline CDR1 reads SGHVS; CDR2 reads FQNEAQ. CDR3: CASRDRGEKLFF. The CDR3 DNA sequence: TGTGCCAGCAGGGACAGGGGGGAAAAACTGTTTTTT.

This clone has only a few counts. V is TRBV30 and J is TRBJ1-1; a possible D gene is TRBD1 (5 bases). V was clipped by 1 base and J by 0 bases, with 6 bases between them. The CDR3 is made up of 13 amino acids. CDR1 is GTSNPN and CDR2 is SVGIG in the germline V gene (reference sequence). This CDR3 reads CAWSAGLNTEAFF. The DNA for the CDR3 is TGTGCCTGGAGTGCAGGGTTGAACACTGAAGCTTTCTTT.

V usage is TRBV18 and J usage is TRBJ2-3; D is unclear. From germline, CDR1 is KGHSH and CDR2 LQKENI. Trimming stripped 1 base from V and 0 bases from J, with 8 bases between. The CDR3 runs to 15 residues. The CDR3 region is CASSPQGGSTDTQYF. CDR3 nucleotide sequence: TGTGCCAGCTCACCACAAGGTGGCAGCACAGATACGCAGTATTTT.

The gene calls are TRBV7-9 and TRBJ1-3; D is uncertain. Germline CDR1 reads SEHNR; CDR2 reads FQNEAQ (reference sequence). The V end lost 4 bases, the J end lost 2 bases, and 9 bases lay between the germline ends. The CDR3 extends over 14 amino acids. CDR3 region: CASSSLSTGNTIYF. CDR3 in DNA: TGTGCCAGCAGCTCCCTCTCTACTGGAAACACCATATATTTT. The whole variable domain, filled in from reference TRBV7-9 and TRBJ1-3, reads DTGVSQNPRHKITKRGQNVTFRCDPISEHNRLYWYRQTLGQGPEFLTYFQNEAQLEKSRLLSDRFSAERPKGSFSTLEIQRTEQGDSAMYLCASSSLSTGNTIYFGEGSWLTVV.

V usage is TRBV19 and J usage is TRBJ2-5, with TRBD2 as a possible D gene (6 bases). The germline V gene encodes CDR1 LNHDA and CDR2 SQIVND (reference sequence). V lost 4 bases and J lost 5, with 17 bases in between. The CDR3 spans 15 residues. CDR3 DNA sequence: TGTGCCAGTAGTACGGGGACTGAGCGGCGGGAGACCCAGTACTTC. Its protein product is CASSTGTERRETQYF.

V usage is TRBV7-9 and J usage is TRBJ2-1; D is ambiguous. The CDR3 is 18 residues long. The germline gives CDR1 SEHNR, CDR2 FQNEAQ (reference sequence). The V end lost 5 bases, the J end lost 4 bases, and 24 bases lay between the germline ends. The chain's CDR3 is CASSKAHPLGYTYNEQFF. The CDR3 coding sequence is TGTGCCAGCAGCAAAGCCCACCCCCTCGGTTACACTTACAATGAGCAGTTCTTC.

V usage is TRBV30 and J usage is TRBJ2-3; D perhaps matches TRBD1 (5 bases). The CDR3 totals 13 residues. CDR1 GTSNPN and CDR2 SVGIG come from the germline V gene (reference sequence). With 3 bases removed from V and 5 bases from J, the gap between germline ends came to 12 bases. The chain's CDR3 is CAWSGRVRDTQYF. The DNA of the CDR3 is TGTGCCTGGAGCGGCAGGGTAAGAGATACGCAGTATTTT.

The V and J genes are TRBV28 and TRBJ1-6; perhaps TRBD1 as D (5 bases). The germline V gene encodes CDR1 MDHEN and CDR2 SYDVKM. V gave up 8 bases and J gave up 0 bases, with 17 bases separating them. The CDR3 is 17 amino acids. The CDR3 nucleotides read TGTGCCAGCTCCGGGGGAGGCATGAGCTCCTATAATTCACCCCTCCACTTT. Its translation is CASSGGGMSSYNSPLHF.

The chain employs TRBV5-4 and TRBJ2-3; 7 nucleotides line up with TRBD1. CDR3 length equals 14 residues. Germline CDR1 SGHNT, CDR2 YYREEE (reference sequence). Trimming at V came to 4 bases and at J to 2 bases, leaving 4 bases not matched to a gene. The CDR3, as DNA: TGTGCCAGCAGCACCGGGACAGTCACAGATACGCAGTATTTT. Translating it yields CASSTGTVTDTQYF. The whole variable domain, remainder taken from reference TRBV5-4 and TRBJ2-3, is ETGVTQSPTHLIKTRGQQVTLRCSSQSGHNTVSWYQQALGQGPQFIFQYYREEENGRGNFPPRFSGLQFPNYSSELNVNALELDDSALYLCASSTGTVTDTQYFGPGTRLTVL.

V gene TRBV2 combines with J gene TRBJ1-2, with D perhaps TRBD1 (5 bases). The germline V gene encodes CDR1 SNHLY and CDR2 FYNNEI. The CDR3 runs to 14 residues. The V end lost 3 bases, the J end lost 6 bases, and 14 bases lay between the germline ends. CDR3 in amino acids: CASSERREGDGYTF. CDR3 coding DNA: TGTGCCAGCAGTGAGAGGAGGGAAGGGGATGGCTACACCTTC.

The CDR3, as DNA: TGTGCCAGCAGCTTACAGGGGCGAAATACTGAAGCTTTCTTT. It is translated as CASSLQGRNTEAFF. V and J are TRBV11-2 and TRBJ1-1, with a weak D call TRBD1 (6 bases). V lost 2 bases, J lost 5 bases, and 12 bases lay in between. Germline V lookup: CDR1 SGHAT, CDR2 FQNNGV. The length of the CDR3 is 14 residues.

The chain combines TRBV6-1 with TRBJ2-7; D uncertain. CDR3 length: 11 residues. V lost 7 bases to trimming and J lost 3 bases, with 7 bases between them. In germline, CDR1 is MNHNS, CDR2 SASEGT. CDR3 sequence reads: CASKTVYEQYF. The CDR3, as DNA: TGTGCCAGCAAGACGGTCTACGAGCAGTACTTC.

The V and J genes are TRBV2 and TRBJ2-1, with D hard to call. The CDR3 length is 13 residues. Looked up from germline, CDR1 is SNHLY and CDR2 is FYNNEI. Trimming shortened V by 1 base and J by 12 bases, and 13 bases separated the two germline ends. In nucleotides, the CDR3 is TGTGCCAGCAGTGAAGGGACGGTTGGGTGGCAGTTCTTC. Residues: CASSEGTVGWQFF.

The chain links TRBV19 to TRBJ1-5; D is ambiguous. The CDR3 contains 15 residues. Trimming pared 7 bases from V and 0 bases from J, leaving 13 bases between. The germline V gene encodes CDR1 LNHDA and CDR2 SQIVND (reference sequence). The CDR3 loop reads CASTSLWSSNQPQHF. The DNA for the CDR3 is TGTGCCAGTACCAGCCTTTGGTCTAGCAATCAGCCCCAGCATTTT.

This chain connects TRBV30 to TRBJ2-1; possibly TRBD1 or TRBD2 for D (5 bases each). CDR3 length equals 14 residues. Trimming removed 4 bases from V and 2 bases from J, with 12 bases in between. Germline V lookup: CDR1 GTSNPN, CDR2 SVGIG (reference sequence). CDR3 DNA sequence: TGTGCCTGGAAACGTGGGACCCCCTACAATGAGCAGTTCTTC. This translates into CAWKRGTPYNEQFF. The variable domain in full, completed from reference TRBV30 and TRBJ2-1, reads SQTIHQWPATLVQPVGSPLSLECTVEGTSNPNLYWYRQAAGRGLQLLFYSVGIGQISSEVPQNLSASRPQDRQFILSSKKLLLSDSGFYLCAWKRGTPYNEQFFGPGTRLTVL.

The chain links TRBV28 to TRBJ2-3, with D perhaps matching TRBD1 (6 bases). V lost 5 bases and J 9 bases, leaving 12 bases between the germline ends. Germline CDR1 is MDHEN and CDR2 is SYDVKM. This CDR3 has 12 residues. This CDR3 reads CASSRNRETQYF. As DNA, the CDR3 is TGTGCCAGCAGTAGGAACAGGGAAACGCAGTATTTT.

The chain carries TRBV21-1 and TRBJ2-7; the table's D call, TRBD1, has no DNA check behind it. TRBV21-1 is a pseudogene locus. The CDR3 length is 13 residues. This chain's CDR3 is CASSAQGAFVQYF. The CDR3 coding sequence is TGTGCCAGCAGCGCGCAGGGGGCTTTCGTGCAGTACTTC.